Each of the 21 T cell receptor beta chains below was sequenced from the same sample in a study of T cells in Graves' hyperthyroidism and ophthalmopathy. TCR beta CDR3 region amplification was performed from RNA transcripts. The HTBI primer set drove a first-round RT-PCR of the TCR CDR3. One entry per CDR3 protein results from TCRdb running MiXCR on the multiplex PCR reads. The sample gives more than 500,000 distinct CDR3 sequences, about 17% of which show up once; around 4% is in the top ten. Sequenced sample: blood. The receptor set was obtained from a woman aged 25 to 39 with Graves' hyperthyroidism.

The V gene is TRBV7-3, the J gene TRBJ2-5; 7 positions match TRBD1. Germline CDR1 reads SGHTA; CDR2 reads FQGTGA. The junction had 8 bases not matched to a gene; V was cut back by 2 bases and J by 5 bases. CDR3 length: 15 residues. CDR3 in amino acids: CASSLAGTVGETQYF. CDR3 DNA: TGTGCCAGCAGCTTAGCCGGGACAGTGGGCGAGACCCAGTACTTC. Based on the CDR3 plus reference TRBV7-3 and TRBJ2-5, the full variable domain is GAGVSQTPSNKVTEKGKYVELRCDPISGHTALYWYRQSLGQGPEFLIYFQGTGAADDSGLPNDRFFAVRPEGSVSTLKIQRTERGDSAVYLCASSLAGTVGETQYFGPGTRLLVL.

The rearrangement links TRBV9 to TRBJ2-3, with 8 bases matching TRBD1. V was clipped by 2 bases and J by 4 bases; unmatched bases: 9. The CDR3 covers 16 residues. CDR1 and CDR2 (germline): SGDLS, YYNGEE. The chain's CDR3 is CASSVTTGEEADTQYF. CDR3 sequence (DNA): TGTGCCAGCAGCGTCACGACAGGGGAGGAAGCAGATACGCAGTATTTT.

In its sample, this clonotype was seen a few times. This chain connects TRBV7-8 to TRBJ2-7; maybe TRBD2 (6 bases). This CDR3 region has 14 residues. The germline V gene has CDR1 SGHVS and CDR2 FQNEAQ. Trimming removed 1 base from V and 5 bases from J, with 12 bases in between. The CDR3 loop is CASSLGLALDEQYF. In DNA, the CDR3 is TGTGCCAGCAGCTTAGGGCTAGCGCTCGACGAGCAGTACTTC.

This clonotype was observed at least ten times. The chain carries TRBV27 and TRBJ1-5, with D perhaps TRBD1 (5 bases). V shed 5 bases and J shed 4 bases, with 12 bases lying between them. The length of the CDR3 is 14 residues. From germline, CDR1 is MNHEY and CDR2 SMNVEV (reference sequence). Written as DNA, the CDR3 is TGTGCCAGCAGTCAACGGGACCGAAATCAGCCCCAGCATTTT. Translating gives CASSQRDRNQPQHF.

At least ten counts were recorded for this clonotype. The CDR3 loop is CASRASGSSYEQYF. In DNA, the CDR3 is TGTGCCAGCAGGGCTAGCGGGAGTTCCTACGAGCAGTACTTC. This chain joins TRBV6-2 or TRBV6-3 and TRBJ2-7, with 10 nucleotides matching TRBD2. Germline V CDR1 and CDR2: MNHEY, SVGEGT. V shed 6 bases and J 1 base; nucleotides not matched to a gene: 3. The CDR3 has 14 residues.

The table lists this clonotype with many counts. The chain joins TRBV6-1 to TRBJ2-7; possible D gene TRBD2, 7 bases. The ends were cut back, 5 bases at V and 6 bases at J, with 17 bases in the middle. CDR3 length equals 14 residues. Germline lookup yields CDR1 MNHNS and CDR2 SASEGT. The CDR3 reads CASSKGGVEREQYF. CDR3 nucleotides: TGTGCCAGCAGTAAGGGGGGGGTTGAACGCGAGCAGTACTTC.

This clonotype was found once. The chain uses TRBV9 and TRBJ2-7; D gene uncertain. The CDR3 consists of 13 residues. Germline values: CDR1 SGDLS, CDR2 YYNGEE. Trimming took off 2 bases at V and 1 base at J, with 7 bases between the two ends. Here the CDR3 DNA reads TGTGCCAGCAGCGTTAGGCCGTCCTACGAGCAGTACTTC. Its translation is CASSVRPSYEQYF. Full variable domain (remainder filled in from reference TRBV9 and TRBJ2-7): DSGVTQTPKHLITATGQRVTLRCSPRSGDLSVYWYQQSLDQGLQFLIQYYNGEERAKGNILERFSAQQFPDLHSELNLSSLELGDSALYFCASSVRPSYEQYFGPGTRLTVT.

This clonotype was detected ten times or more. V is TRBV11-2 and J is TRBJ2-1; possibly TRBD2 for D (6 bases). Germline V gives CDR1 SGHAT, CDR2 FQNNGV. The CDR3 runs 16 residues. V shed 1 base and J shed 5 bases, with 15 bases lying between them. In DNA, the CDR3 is TGTGCCAGCAGCTTAGGAGGGCTAGCGACCAACAATGAGCAGTTCTTC. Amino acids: CASSLGGLATNNEQFF.

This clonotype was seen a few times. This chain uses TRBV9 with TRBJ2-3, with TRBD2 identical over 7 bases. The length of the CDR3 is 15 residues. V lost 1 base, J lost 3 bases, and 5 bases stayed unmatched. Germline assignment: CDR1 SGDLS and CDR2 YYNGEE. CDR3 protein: CASSVLAEATDTQYF. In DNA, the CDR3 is TGTGCCAGCAGCGTACTAGCGGAGGCAACAGATACGCAGTATTTT.

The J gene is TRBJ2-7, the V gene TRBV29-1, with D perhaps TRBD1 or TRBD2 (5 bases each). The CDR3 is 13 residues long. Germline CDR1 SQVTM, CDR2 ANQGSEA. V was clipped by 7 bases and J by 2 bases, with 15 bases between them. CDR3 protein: CSGRDGITYEQYF. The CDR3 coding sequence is TGCAGCGGCCGGGACGGAATAACCTACGAGCAGTACTTC.

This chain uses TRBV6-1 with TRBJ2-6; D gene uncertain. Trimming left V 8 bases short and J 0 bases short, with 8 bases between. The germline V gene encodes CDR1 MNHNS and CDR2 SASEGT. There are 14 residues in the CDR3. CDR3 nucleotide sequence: TGTGCCAGCGAAAGGCTCTCTGGGGCCAACGTCCTGACTTTC. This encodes CASERLSGANVLTF.

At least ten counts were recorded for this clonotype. CDR3 DNA: TGTGCCAGCAGACAGGGGAACACAGATACGCAGTATTTT. It encodes CASRQGNTDTQYF. The rearrangement uses TRBV6-1 and TRBJ2-3; 7 bases align to TRBD1. Germline V gives CDR1 MNHNS, CDR2 SASEGT. Trimming took 6 bases from V and 2 from J; bases not matched to a gene: 2. The CDR3 totals 13 residues.

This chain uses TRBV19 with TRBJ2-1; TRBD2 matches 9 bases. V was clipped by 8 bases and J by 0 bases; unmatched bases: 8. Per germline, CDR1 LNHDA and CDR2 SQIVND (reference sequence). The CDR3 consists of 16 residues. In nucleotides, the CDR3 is TGTGCCAGTCGCTGGACTAGCGCGAGCTCCTACAATGAGCAGTTCTTC. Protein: CASRWTSASSYNEQFF.

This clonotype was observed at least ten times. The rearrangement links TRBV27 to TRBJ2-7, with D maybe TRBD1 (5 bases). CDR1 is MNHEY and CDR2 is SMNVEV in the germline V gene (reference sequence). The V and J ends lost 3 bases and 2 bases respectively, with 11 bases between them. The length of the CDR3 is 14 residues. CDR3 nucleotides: TGTGCCAGCAGTTTGGCGTTGGGGCCCTACGAGCAGTACTTC. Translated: CASSLALGPYEQYF.

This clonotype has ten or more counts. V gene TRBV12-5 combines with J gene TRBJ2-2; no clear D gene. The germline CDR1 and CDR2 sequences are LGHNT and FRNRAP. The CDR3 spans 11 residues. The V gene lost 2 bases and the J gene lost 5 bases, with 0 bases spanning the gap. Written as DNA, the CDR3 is TGTGCTAGTGGTTTGACCGGGGAGCTGTTTTTT. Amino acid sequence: CASGLTGELFF.

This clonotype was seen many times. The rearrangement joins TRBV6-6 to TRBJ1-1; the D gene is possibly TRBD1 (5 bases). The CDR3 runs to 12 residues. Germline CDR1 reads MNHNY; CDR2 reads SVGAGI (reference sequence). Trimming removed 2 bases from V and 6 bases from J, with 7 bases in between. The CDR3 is CASSYGGAEAFF. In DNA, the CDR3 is TGTGCCAGCAGTTACGGGGGGGCTGAAGCTTTCTTT.

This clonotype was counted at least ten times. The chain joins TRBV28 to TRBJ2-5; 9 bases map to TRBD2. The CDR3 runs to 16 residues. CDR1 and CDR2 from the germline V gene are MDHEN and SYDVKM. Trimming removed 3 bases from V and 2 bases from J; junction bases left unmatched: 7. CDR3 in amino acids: CASSFRREGLQETQYF. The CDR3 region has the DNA TGTGCCAGCAGTTTTAGGCGGGAGGGCCTTCAAGAGACCCAGTACTTC.

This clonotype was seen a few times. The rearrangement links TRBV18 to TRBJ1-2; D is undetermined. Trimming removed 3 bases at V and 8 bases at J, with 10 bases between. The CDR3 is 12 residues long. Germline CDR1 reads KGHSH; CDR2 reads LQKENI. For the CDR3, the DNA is TGTGCCAGCTCACCCGAGGGTCGGGGCTACACCTTC. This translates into CASSPEGRGYTF.

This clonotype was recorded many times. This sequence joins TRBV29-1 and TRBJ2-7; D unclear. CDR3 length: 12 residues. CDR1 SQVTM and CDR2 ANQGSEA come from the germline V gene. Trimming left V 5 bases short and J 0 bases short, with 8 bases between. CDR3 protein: CSVRLDSYEQYF. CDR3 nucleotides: TGCAGCGTTAGGCTAGACTCCTACGAGCAGTACTTC.

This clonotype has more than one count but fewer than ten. The CDR3 DNA reads TGTGCCAGCGCGGGACTAGCGGGTTCAGATACGCAGTATTTT. Translated, it gives CASAGLAGSDTQYF. The rearrangement links TRBV6-1 to TRBJ2-3, with 12 bases fitting TRBD2. Germline CDR1 and CDR2: MNHNS and SASEGT. This CDR3 region has 14 residues. V shed 8 bases, J shed 4 bases, and the junction held 4 bases outside the gene matches.

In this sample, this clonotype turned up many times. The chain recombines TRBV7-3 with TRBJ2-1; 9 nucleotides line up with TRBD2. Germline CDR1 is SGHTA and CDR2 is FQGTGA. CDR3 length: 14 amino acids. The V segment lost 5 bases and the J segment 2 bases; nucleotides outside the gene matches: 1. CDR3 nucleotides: TGTGCCAGCAGCGGACTAGCGCCCTACAATGAGCAGTTCTTC. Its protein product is CASSGLAPYNEQFF.